The 2 T cell receptor beta chains given below trace back to one sample, sequenced in a study of T cell responses to AZD1222 COVID-19 vaccine. Profiled with immunoSEQ multiplex PCR; TCRdb holds only in-frame clones, not every one. The repertoire holds more than 80,000 clones, with around 90% as singletons. The starting material was peripheral blood, obtained on day 0 of MenACWY control vaccination. These receptors came from an adult in good health.

The rearrangement joins TRBV6-5 to TRBJ1-2; 8 nucleotides agree with TRBD1. Germline values: CDR1 MNHEY, CDR2 SVGAGI. V was pared by 0 bases and J by 6 bases, with 3 bases of the junction left unmatched. This CDR3 is 14 amino acids long. CDR3 DNA sequence: TGTGCCAGCAGTTACTCGGACAGGGAGAATGGCTACACCTTC. Amino acid sequence: CASSYSDRENGYTF.

The rearrangement uses TRBV7-6 and TRBJ2-7; D perhaps matches TRBD2 (6 bases). Per germline, CDR1 SGHVS and CDR2 FNYEAQ. This CDR3 is built from 14 residues. Deletions cut 5 bases from V and 5 bases from J, with 16 bases between. DNA for the CDR3: TGTGCCAGCAGCGGGCGGCTCCCGGGAGACGAGCAGTACTTC. It yields the protein CASSGRLPGDEQYF.